This T cell receptor beta chain comes out of a study of regulatory T cells in long-lasting Graves disease. To note about this clonotype: What it binds is unknown.

Time point noted: newly diagnosed GD, antithyroid drugs for less than 3 months. PBMC-derived RNA was used for the TCR library. To make TCR beta libraries, researchers used iRepertoire HTBI primers and Arm-PCR of CDR3 regions. In TCRdb, the multiplex PCR reads were re-called with MiXCR into one record per CDR3 protein. The data show roughly 610,000 distinct CDR3 sequences, approximately 16% seen once. Study findings and constraints: Under persistent disease, TRBV28, TRBJ1-2 and TRBJ2-5 were used preferentially.

V dropped 1 base and J dropped 5 bases, with 6 bases sitting between them. The CDR3 totals 12 residues. CDR1 MNHNS and CDR2 SASEGT come from the germline V gene. The sample was also linked to a second study, of T cells in Graves' hyperthyroidism and ophthalmopathy.

The clonotype comes from a young man with Graves disease. J is TRBJ2-7 and V is TRBV6-1; D gene ambiguous. The material was peripheral blood mononuclear cells (PBMCs), obtained at new diagnosis, from a patient treated with antithyroid drugs. The CDR3 reads CASSEDKHEQYF. DNA of the CDR3: TGTGCCAGCAGTGAAGATAAGCACGAGCAGTACTTC.